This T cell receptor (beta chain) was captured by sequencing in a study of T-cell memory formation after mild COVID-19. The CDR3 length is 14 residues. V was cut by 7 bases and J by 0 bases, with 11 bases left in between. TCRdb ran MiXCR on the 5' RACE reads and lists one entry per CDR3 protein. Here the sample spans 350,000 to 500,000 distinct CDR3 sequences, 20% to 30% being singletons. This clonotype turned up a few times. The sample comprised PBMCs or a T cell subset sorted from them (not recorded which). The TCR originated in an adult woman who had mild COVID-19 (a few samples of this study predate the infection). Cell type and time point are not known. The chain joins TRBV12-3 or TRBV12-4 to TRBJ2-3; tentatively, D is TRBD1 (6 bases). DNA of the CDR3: TGTGCCAGCATCCTGACAGGAAGCACAGATACGCAGTATTTT. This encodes CASILTGSTDTQYF.